The subject of this entry is one TCR beta chain. Its antigen is unknown. Per-base quality was not reported, and no clone a single base away is much larger than it. This specimen comes from a study of vaccination effects on CD4 cells after COVID-19 (dated by TCRdb to between 2022 and 2023). A note on the overall study: Each participant received two doses of an mRNA SARS-CoV-2 vaccine, either BNT162b2 or mRNA-1273. SARS-CoV-2 spike-specific CD4+ TCR repertoires were compared before and after mRNA vaccination in COVID-19 convalescent patients and in infection-naive vaccine recipients. A total of over nine COVID-19 convalescent patients and a few SARS-CoV-2-naive healthy vaccine recipients were included in the full study. Cultures from other donors in the study were sequenced with the Oncomine TCR Beta short-read assay on an Illumina iSeq 100.

General study outcomes and caveats: Both infection-induced and vaccine-induced clones contracted markedly at late post-vaccination timepoints, which is consistent with waning T cell responses. Among healthy vaccine recipients, nearly all vaccine-induced clones were SARS-CoV-2 mono-reactive, and only 1 of 255 was cross-reactive with common cold coronaviruses. Only a small number of convalescent patients were included, and no early post-infection timepoints were available, which limited the study.

Preparation of the library involved the immunoSEQ multiplex PCR assay. TCR beta CDR3 sequencing was performed on DNA from the cultured, isolated CD4+ T cells. In the authors' own workflow: Non-productive TCR sequences were removed and reads were trimmed to the CDR3 region, keeping CDR3s of at least 7 amino acids. Antigen-specific clonotypes were identified with the MANAFEST web app by comparing expansion in peptide wells against reference cultures. Positive clones required FDR<0.05 expansion versus reference and all other wells, odds ratio above 5, and frequency above 0.1% in two replicate wells. Clonotypes significantly expanded in SARS-CoV-2 spike wells and in at least one common cold coronavirus spike condition were defined as cross-reactive. Using the stringdist R package, CDR3 similarity was measured by Levenshtein distance, and unrooted trees were constructed with ape in R 3.6.1. The source is immuneACCESS, and TCRdb retained only in-frame sequences with V and J called. Part of the clones is not carried over; for the studies checked, unresolved V genes explain less than half of this, and the remainder is unexplained. V, J and clone size are taken as reported in that table, and D and trimming were inferred from the DNA itself. Within this sample are approximately 44,000 clones, with approximately 80% of them counted one time only. About 3% of the sample lies in the top ten.

In the ViraFEST assay, PBMC were stimulated with viral peptide pools, and antigen-specific CD4+ T cell clonotypes were then identified by expansion using TCR sequencing. After around eleven days of culture, CD4+ T cells were isolated with the EasySep CD4+ T cell isolation kit. Healthy vaccine recipients had no prior SARS-CoV-2 infection, confirmed by negative nucleocapsid antibodies before and after vaccination. Each well held two million PBMC cultured in IMDM containing roughly 4.9% human AB serum, 8 to 10 IU/ml IL-2 and gentamicin, along with roughly 10 ug/ml peptides. Half of the culture medium was replaced with fresh IL-2-containing medium on days 3 and 7. Unless noted otherwise, every peptide stimulation condition was grown in triplicate wells. PBMC were separated from whole blood using Ficoll-Paque Plus gradient centrifugation and were then either cryopreserved at -140C or used fresh. Overlapping peptide pools spanned the spike proteins of SARS-CoV-2 and the common cold coronaviruses HCoV-NL63, HCoV-OC43 and HCoV-229E. The QIAamp micro DNA kit was used to extract genomic DNA from the cultured CD4+ T cells.

The sequenced sample was CD4+ T cells from PBMCs cultured with HCoV-NL63 spike peptides, obtained before COVID-19 vaccination. The label giving this sample's cell subset or site can be read as: HCoV-NL63 spike overlapping peptide pool stimulation. This receptor was taken from a human donor who received a COVID-19 vaccine.

Here the CDR3 is given as CASSQSPGTGNYGYTF. The nucleotide sequence reads TGCGCCAGCAGCCAGAGTCCCGGGACAGGAAACTATGGCTACACCTTC. The V and J segments used are TRBV4-1 and TRBJ1-2, with 8 bases matching TRBD1. Here V drops 3 bases and J drops 2 bases, and the junction holds 8 bases not matched to any gene. The CDR3 numbers 16 residues from cysteine through phenylalanine. Only the CDR3 DNA is retained, 48 bases long and in frame from the first base. CDR1 and CDR2 are drawn from the germline V gene: MGHRA, YSYEKL.